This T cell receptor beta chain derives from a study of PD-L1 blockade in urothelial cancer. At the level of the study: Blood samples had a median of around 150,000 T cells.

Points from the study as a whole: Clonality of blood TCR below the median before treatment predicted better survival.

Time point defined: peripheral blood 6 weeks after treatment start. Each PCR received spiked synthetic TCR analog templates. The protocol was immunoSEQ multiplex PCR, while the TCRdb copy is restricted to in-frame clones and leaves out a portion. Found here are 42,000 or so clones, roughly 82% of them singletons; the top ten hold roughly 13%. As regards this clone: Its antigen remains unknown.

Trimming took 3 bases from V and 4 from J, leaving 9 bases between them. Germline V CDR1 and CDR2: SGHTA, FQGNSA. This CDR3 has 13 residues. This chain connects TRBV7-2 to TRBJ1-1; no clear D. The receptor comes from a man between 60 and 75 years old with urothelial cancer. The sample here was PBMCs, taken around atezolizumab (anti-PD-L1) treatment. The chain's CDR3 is CASSFGLGTEAFF. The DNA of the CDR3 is TGTGCCAGCAGCTTCGGTCTAGGCACTGAAGCTTTCTTT.